This T cell receptor beta chain emerged from a study of CD8+ T cells in alopecia areata. Turning to the study itself: The duration of tofacitinib was 6 to 18 months, with 6 months off drug afterward. Study results and limitations: Among the cells sequenced in scalp samples are also the resident alphabeta T cells of normal skin.

The ends were cut back, 4 bases at V and 4 bases at J, with 11 bases in the middle. Germline CDR1 reads SGHRS; CDR2 reads YFSETQ. The CDR3 totals 13 residues. Regarding this clone: Antigen specificity is unknown.

Reverse transcription of extracted RNA yielded cDNA, which provided the sequencing template. Using immunoSEQ multiplex PCR, the repertoire was profiled, and TCRdb retains in-frame clones only, with some absent. In the table there are about 190,000 clones, 59% of which are singletons. Using a FACSAria, the CD4+ and CD8+ T cells were sorted from the PBMCs. The source is a human donor with alopecia areata. The rearrangement links TRBV5-1 to TRBJ1-1; D possibly corresponds to TRBD1 (5 bases). The sample was CD4+ T cells sorted from blood, taken at week 0. Written as DNA, the CDR3 is TGCGCCAGCAGCCCACGGGGGGGCACTGAAGCTTTCTTT. Amino acid sequence: CASSPRGGTEAFF.